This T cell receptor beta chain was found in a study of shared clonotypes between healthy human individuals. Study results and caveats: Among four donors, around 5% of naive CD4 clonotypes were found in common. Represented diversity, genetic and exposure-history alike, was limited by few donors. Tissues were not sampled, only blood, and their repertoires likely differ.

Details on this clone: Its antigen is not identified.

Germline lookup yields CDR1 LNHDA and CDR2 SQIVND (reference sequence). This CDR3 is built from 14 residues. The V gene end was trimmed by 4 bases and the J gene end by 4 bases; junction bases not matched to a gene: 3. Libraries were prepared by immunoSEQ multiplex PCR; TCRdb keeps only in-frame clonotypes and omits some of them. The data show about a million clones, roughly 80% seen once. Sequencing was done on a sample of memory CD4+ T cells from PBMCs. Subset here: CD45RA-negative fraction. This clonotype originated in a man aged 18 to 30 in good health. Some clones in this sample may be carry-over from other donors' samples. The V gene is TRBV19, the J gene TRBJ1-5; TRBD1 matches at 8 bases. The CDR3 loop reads CASSTTGDNQPQHF. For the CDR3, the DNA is TGTGCCAGTAGTACGACAGGGGATAATCAGCCCCAGCATTTT.